The rows below give T cell receptor beta chains drawn from one sample of a study of early stage breast cancer tumors. Profiling relied on immunoSEQ multiplex PCR, and the TCRdb table lists in-frame clones only, not all of them. The profile shows 45,000 to 60,000 clones, over 80% of them singletons. The specimen was blood. The origin of the receptors is a person aged 65-85 years with breast cancer. The CDR3 runs from the conserved cysteine through the conserved F or W. Each record gives: V gene, J gene, clone size, D gene, CDR3 DNA, CDR3 protein. D genes are given only for firm matches. For some rows the clone size is stated as once, few or many, or as a class when expanded; others skip it.

V gene: TRBV6-6; J gene: TRBJ1-3; clone size: few; D gene: TRBD1; CDR3 DNA: TGTGCCAGCAGTTGGTACAGGGGCTCTGGAAACACCATATATTTT; CDR3 protein: CASSWYRGSGNTIYF
V gene: TRBV6-6; J gene: TRBJ2-2; clone size: NA; D gene: TRBD1; CDR3 DNA: TGTGCCAGCACCAAGGACAGGAGCCCCTTCGTTGGGGAGCTGTTTTTT; CDR3 protein: CASTKDRSPFVGELFF
V gene: TRBV5-1; J gene: TRBJ2-7; clone size: NA; D gene: NA; CDR3 DNA: TGCGCCAGCAGCTTGGAGGGTAGCGCCAACTACGAGCAGTACTTC; CDR3 protein: CASSLEGSANYEQYF
V gene: TRBV4-3; J gene: TRBJ1-1; clone size: few; D gene: NA; CDR3 DNA: TGCGCCAGCAGCCACGCCCATAGAGGCAGGGAAGAAGCTTTCTTT; CDR3 protein: CASSHAHRGREEAFF
V gene: TRBV7-8; J gene: TRBJ1-4; clone size: once; D gene: NA; CDR3 DNA: TGTGCCAGCAGCCTAGGGCAGGGGTTCGAAAAACTGTTTTTT; CDR3 protein: CASSLGQGFEKLFF
V gene: TRBV5-1; J gene: TRBJ1-5; clone size: NA; D gene: TRBD1; CDR3 DNA: TGCGCCAGCAGCTTGGATGGGACAGGGACTCAGCCCCAGCATTTT; CDR3 protein: CASSLDGTGTQPQHF
V gene: TRBV12-5; J gene: TRBJ2-1; clone size: NA; D gene: TRBD1; CDR3 DNA: TGTGCTAGTGGTTTGGACAGGGGGGCGATCTCCTACAATGAGCAGTTCTTC; CDR3 protein: CASGLDRGAISYNEQFF
V gene: TRBV6-5; J gene: TRBJ1-2; clone size: NA; D gene: TRBD1; CDR3 DNA: TGTGCCAGCTTACAGCAGGGGGCGCGTAAAGGTGGCTACACCTTC; CDR3 protein: CASLQQGARKGGYTF
V gene: TRBV6-6; J gene: TRBJ2-2; clone size: NA; D gene: NA; CDR3 DNA: TGTGCCAGCCGACAGCCCTATACCGGGGAGCTGTTTTTT; CDR3 protein: CASRQPYTGELFF
V gene: TRBV25-1; J gene: TRBJ1-1; clone size: NA; D gene: TRBD1; CDR3 DNA: TGTGCCAGCAGTGAATATAGCCGGGACAGGGGAAAGGCTTTCTTT; CDR3 protein: CASSEYSRDRGKAFF
V gene: TRBV7-2; J gene: TRBJ2-1; clone size: NA; D gene: TRBD1; CDR3 DNA: TGTGCCAGCAGCTTAATCGCGGGACAGGGTGCGTCAAATGAGCAGTTCTTC; CDR3 protein: CASSLIAGQGASNEQFF
V gene: TRBV11-2; J gene: TRBJ2-7; clone size: NA; D gene: TRBD2; CDR3 DNA: TGTGCCAGCAGCTTAGCACTAGCGGAGTACTACGAGCAGTACTTC; CDR3 protein: CASSLALAEYYEQYF
V gene: TRBV7-8; J gene: TRBJ2-7; clone size: NA; D gene: NA; CDR3 DNA: TGTGCCAGCAGCTTATCCCCGCAGGGCTCCTACGAGCAGTACTTC; CDR3 protein: CASSLSPQGSYEQYF
V gene: TRBV27; J gene: TRBJ1-4; clone size: NA; D gene: TRBD1; CDR3 DNA: TGTGCCAGCAGTCACCCTCCCTACAGGGGGCAGGCAAAACTGTTTTTT; CDR3 protein: CASSHPPYRGQAKLFF
V gene: TRBV10-3; J gene: TRBJ1-5; clone size: once; D gene: NA; CDR3 DNA: TGTGCCATCAACCCAGGTCTCAATCAGCCCCAGCATTTT; CDR3 protein: CAINPGLNQPQHF
V gene: TRBV7-2; J gene: TRBJ2-5; clone size: NA; D gene: TRBD2; CDR3 DNA: TGTGCCAGCAGCTTAGCGCCTAGCGGGGGACAAGAGACCCAGTACTTC; CDR3 protein: CASSLAPSGGQETQYF
V gene: TRBV27; J gene: TRBJ2-7; clone size: once; D gene: TRBD2; CDR3 DNA: TGTGCCAGCAGTTTCAGGCTAGCGGGGGGCGAGCAGTACTTC; CDR3 protein: CASSFRLAGGEQYF
V gene: TRBV4-2; J gene: TRBJ2-3; clone size: NA; D gene: TRBD2; CDR3 DNA: TGTGCCAGCAGCCAAGACGGACTAGGGAAGACAGATACGCAGTATTTT; CDR3 protein: CASSQDGLGKTDTQYF
V gene: TRBV29-1; J gene: TRBJ1-2; clone size: NA; D gene: TRBD1; CDR3 DNA: TGCAGCGTAGGCTTGCGGGACAGGACCTATGGCTACACCTTC; CDR3 protein: CSVGLRDRTYGYTF
V gene: TRBV11-2; J gene: TRBJ2-7; clone size: NA; D gene: TRBD1; CDR3 DNA: TGTGCCTCCTCCCGGGCAGGGGGCCACGAGCAGTACTTC; CDR3 protein: CASSRAGGHEQYF
V gene: TRBV9; J gene: TRBJ2-7; clone size: NA; D gene: TRBD1; CDR3 DNA: TGTGCCAGCAGCGCATCCGGGACAGGGAACGAGCAGTACTTC; CDR3 protein: CASSASGTGNEQYF
V gene: TRBV14; J gene: TRBJ1-1; clone size: NA; D gene: NA; CDR3 DNA: TGTGCCAGCAGTCACGCCCTAAACACTGAAGCTTTCTTT; CDR3 protein: CASSHALNTEAFF
V gene: TRBV9; J gene: TRBJ2-7; clone size: NA; D gene: NA; CDR3 DNA: TGTGCCAGCAGCGCGTCAGCGGGCGAGCAGTACTTC; CDR3 protein: CASSASAGEQYF
V gene: TRBV28; J gene: TRBJ1-4; clone size: NA; D gene: TRBD1; CDR3 DNA: TGTGCCAGCAGGATCGGGACAGGGCGAGAAAAACTGTTTTTT; CDR3 protein: CASRIGTGREKLFF
V gene: TRBV19; J gene: TRBJ2-7; clone size: once; D gene: NA; CDR3 DNA: TGTGCCAGTAGTATACGGGACACCGTCTCCTACGAGCAGTACTTC; CDR3 protein: CASSIRDTVSYEQYF
V gene: TRBV27; J gene: TRBJ2-7; clone size: NA; D gene: NA; CDR3 DNA: TGTGCCAGCAGCCGGACGACAGTCTCTCTCTACGAGCAGTACTTC; CDR3 protein: CASSRTTVSLYEQYF
V gene: TRBV5-1; J gene: TRBJ1-2; clone size: NA; D gene: TRBD1; CDR3 DNA: TGCGCCAGCAGCTTGGAGGCTCAGGGGGACAGCTATGGCTACACCTTC; CDR3 protein: CASSLEAQGDSYGYTF
V gene: TRBV7-8; J gene: TRBJ1-2; clone size: few; D gene: NA; CDR3 DNA: TGTGCCAGCAGCCTATGGGAGGAGGAAGCTAACTATGGCTACACCTTC; CDR3 protein: CASSLWEEEANYGYTF
V gene: TRBV7-6; J gene: TRBJ2-3; clone size: NA; D gene: TRBD2; CDR3 DNA: TGTGCCAGCAGCTGGGGACTAGCTGCAGATACGCAGTATTTT; CDR3 protein: CASSWGLAADTQYF
V gene: TRBV9; J gene: TRBJ1-2; clone size: NA; D gene: NA; CDR3 DNA: TGTGCCAGCAGCGTAAGCCACAGGTTCGAAGGCTACACCTTC; CDR3 protein: CASSVSHRFEGYTF
V gene: TRBV7-9; J gene: TRBJ2-1; clone size: once; D gene: NA; CDR3 DNA: TGTGCCAGCAGCTTACCGGATGAGCAGTTCTTC; CDR3 protein: CASSLPDEQFF
V gene: TRBV4-1; J gene: TRBJ1-5; clone size: NA; D gene: TRBD1; CDR3 DNA: TGCGCCAGCAGCCAAGTATACAGGGGGCCCAATCAGCCCCAGCATTTT; CDR3 protein: CASSQVYRGPNQPQHF
V gene: TRBV11-2; J gene: TRBJ1-2; clone size: few; D gene: TRBD1; CDR3 DNA: TGTGCCAGCAGCTTAACCGGGACAGATAACTATGGCTACACCTTC; CDR3 protein: CASSLTGTDNYGYTF
V gene: TRBV28; J gene: TRBJ1-5; clone size: once; D gene: NA; CDR3 DNA: TGTGCCAGCAGTTCACAGGCTCAGCCCCAGCATTTT; CDR3 protein: CASSSQAQPQHF
V gene: TRBV6-5; J gene: TRBJ1-6; clone size: NA; D gene: TRBD1; CDR3 DNA: TGTGCCAGCAGTTCCGGGACAGTGAATTCACCCCTCCACTTT; CDR3 protein: CASSSGTVNSPLHF
V gene: TRBV7-3; J gene: TRBJ2-7; clone size: NA; D gene: NA; CDR3 DNA: TGTGCCAGCAGAGATAGCGACTCCTACGAGCAGTACTTC; CDR3 protein: CASRDSDSYEQYF
V gene: TRBV4-2; J gene: TRBJ2-1; clone size: NA; D gene: NA; CDR3 DNA: TGTGCCAGCAGCCAAGGTTTCAATTACAATGAGCAGTTCTTC; CDR3 protein: CASSQGFNYNEQFF
V gene: TRBV6-5; J gene: TRBJ2-3; clone size: once; D gene: NA; CDR3 DNA: TGTGCCAGCAGTTACATAGCCCAGGGGTCGGGTACGCAGTATTTT; CDR3 protein: CASSYIAQGSGTQYF
V gene: TRBV7-9; J gene: TRBJ1-2; clone size: NA; D gene: NA; CDR3 DNA: TGTGCCAGCCAACGGTTGGGAGGGGATGGCTACACCTTC; CDR3 protein: CASQRLGGDGYTF
V gene: TRBV6-5; J gene: TRBJ2-7; clone size: NA; D gene: TRBD1; CDR3 DNA: TGTGCCAGCAGCCCATCCGGGACAGGTGTAGGAGATTTATACTTC; CDR3 protein: CASSPSGTGVGDLYF
V gene: TRBV28; J gene: TRBJ2-7; clone size: NA; D gene: TRBD2; CDR3 DNA: TGTGCCAGCAGTCTCGGGACTAGCGGGAGCACCTCCGGCGAGCAGTACTTC; CDR3 protein: CASSLGTSGSTSGEQYF
V gene: TRBV5-1; J gene: TRBJ1-1; clone size: NA; D gene: TRBD1; CDR3 DNA: TGCGCCAGCAGCGCTTCGGGACAGTTGAACACTGAAGCTTTCTTT; CDR3 protein: CASSASGQLNTEAFF
V gene: TRBV19; J gene: TRBJ1-2; clone size: NA; D gene: NA; CDR3 DNA: TGTGCCAGTATGGGCCTCGGCAGGGGAGGCTACACCTTC; CDR3 protein: CASMGLGRGGYTF
V gene: TRBV10-3; J gene: TRBJ1-5; clone size: NA; D gene: NA; CDR3 DNA: TGTGCCATCAGTGAAGGGCGGGTCAATCAGCCCCAGCATTTT; CDR3 protein: CAISEGRVNQPQHF
V gene: TRBV28; J gene: TRBJ1-4; clone size: NA; D gene: TRBD1; CDR3 DNA: TGTGCCAGCAGTTCCCAGACAGGGTCTAATGAAAAACTGTTTTTT; CDR3 protein: CASSSQTGSNEKLFF
V gene: TRBV5-1; J gene: TRBJ2-3; clone size: NA; D gene: NA; CDR3 DNA: TGCGCCAGCAGCTTGGCCGACAGCCCTAGCACAGATACGCAGTATTTT; CDR3 protein: CASSLADSPSTDTQYF
V gene: TRBV28; J gene: TRBJ2-7; clone size: NA; D gene: TRBD1; CDR3 DNA: TGTGCCAGCAGTGGCCCCGGGACAGCTTACGAGCAGTACTTC; CDR3 protein: CASSGPGTAYEQYF
V gene: TRBV19; J gene: TRBJ2-5; clone size: NA; D gene: TRBD1; CDR3 DNA: TGTGCCAGTAGAACGCAGGGGGCGACGGAGACCCAGTACTTC; CDR3 protein: CASRTQGATETQYF
V gene: TRBV6-6; J gene: TRBJ1-2; clone size: NA; D gene: TRBD1; CDR3 DNA: TGTGCCAGCAGCCAGGGGGTCTATGGCTACACCTTC; CDR3 protein: CASSQGVYGYTF
V gene: TRBV19; J gene: TRBJ1-5; clone size: NA; D gene: TRBD1; CDR3 DNA: TGTGCCATCGCGACAGGGCGTAATCAGCCCCAGCATTTT; CDR3 protein: CAIATGRNQPQHF
V gene: TRBV2; J gene: TRBJ1-2; clone size: NA; D gene: NA; CDR3 DNA: TGTGCCAGCAGCCCCTTGGGACAAACCTATGGCTACACCTTC; CDR3 protein: CASSPLGQTYGYTF
V gene: TRBV9; J gene: TRBJ2-5; clone size: NA; D gene: TRBD2; CDR3 DNA: TGTGCCAGCAGCGTCCGACTAGCGGGAGGGCTTGAGACCCAGTACTTC; CDR3 protein: CASSVRLAGGLETQYF
V gene: TRBV29-1; J gene: TRBJ1-1; clone size: NA; D gene: TRBD1; CDR3 DNA: TGCAGCGCGAGACAGGGGAGCACTGAAGCTTTCTTT; CDR3 protein: CSARQGSTEAFF
V gene: TRBV7-2; J gene: TRBJ2-5; clone size: NA; D gene: TRBD2; CDR3 DNA: TGTGCCAGCAGCTTATCTCCCCTAGCGGGGCAAGAGACCCAGTACTTC; CDR3 protein: CASSLSPLAGQETQYF
V gene: TRBV19; J gene: TRBJ1-6; clone size: few; D gene: TRBD1; CDR3 DNA: TGTGCCAGTAGGGACCTGACAGGGGTGCGTTCACCCCTCCACTTT; CDR3 protein: CASRDLTGVRSPLHF